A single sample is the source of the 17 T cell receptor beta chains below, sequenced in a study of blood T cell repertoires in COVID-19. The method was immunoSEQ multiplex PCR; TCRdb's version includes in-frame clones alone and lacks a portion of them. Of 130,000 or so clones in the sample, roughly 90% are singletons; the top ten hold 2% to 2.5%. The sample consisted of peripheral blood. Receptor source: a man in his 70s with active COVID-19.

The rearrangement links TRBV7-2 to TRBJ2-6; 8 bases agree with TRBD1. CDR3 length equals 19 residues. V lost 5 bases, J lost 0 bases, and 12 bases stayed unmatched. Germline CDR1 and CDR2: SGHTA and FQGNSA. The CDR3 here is CASSRSGTGGFSGANVLTF. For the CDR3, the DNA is TGTGCCAGCAGCCGCTCCGGGACAGGCGGATTCTCTGGGGCCAACGTCCTGACTTTC.

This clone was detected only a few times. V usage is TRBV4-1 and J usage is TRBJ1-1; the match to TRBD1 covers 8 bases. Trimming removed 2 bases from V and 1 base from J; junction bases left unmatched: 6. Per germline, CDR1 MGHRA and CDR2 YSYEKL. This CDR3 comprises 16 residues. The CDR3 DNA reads TGCGCCAGCAGCCAATCGATCGACAGGGGGAACACTGAAGCTTTCTTT. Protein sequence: CASSQSIDRGNTEAFF.

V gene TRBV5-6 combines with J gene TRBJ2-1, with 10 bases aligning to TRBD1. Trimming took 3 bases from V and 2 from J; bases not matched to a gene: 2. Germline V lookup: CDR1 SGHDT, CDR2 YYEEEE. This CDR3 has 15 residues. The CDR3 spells CASSSGTGAYNEQFF. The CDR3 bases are TGTGCCAGCAGCTCCGGGACAGGGGCCTACAATGAGCAGTTCTTC.

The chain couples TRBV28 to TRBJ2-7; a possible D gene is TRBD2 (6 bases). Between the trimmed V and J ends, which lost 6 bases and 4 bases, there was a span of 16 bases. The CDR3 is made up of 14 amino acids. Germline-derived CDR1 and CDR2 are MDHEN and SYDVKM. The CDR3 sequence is CASRPPGRDYEQYF. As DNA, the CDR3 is TGTGCCAGCAGGCCCCCCGGGCGGGATTACGAGCAGTACTTC.

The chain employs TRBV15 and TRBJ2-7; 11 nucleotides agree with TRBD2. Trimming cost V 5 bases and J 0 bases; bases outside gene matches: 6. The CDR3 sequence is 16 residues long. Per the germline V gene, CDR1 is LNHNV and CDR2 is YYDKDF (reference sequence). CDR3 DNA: TGTGCCACCAGCGGGGGACTAGCGGAGAGCTCCTACGAGCAGTACTTC. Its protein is CATSGGLAESSYEQYF.

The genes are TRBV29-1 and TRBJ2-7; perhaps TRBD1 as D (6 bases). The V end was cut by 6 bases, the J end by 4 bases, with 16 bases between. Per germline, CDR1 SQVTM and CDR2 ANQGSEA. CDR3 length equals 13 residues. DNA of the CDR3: TGCAGCGTCCGGACAGCCGATGGGTACGAGCAGTACTTC. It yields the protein CSVRTADGYEQYF.

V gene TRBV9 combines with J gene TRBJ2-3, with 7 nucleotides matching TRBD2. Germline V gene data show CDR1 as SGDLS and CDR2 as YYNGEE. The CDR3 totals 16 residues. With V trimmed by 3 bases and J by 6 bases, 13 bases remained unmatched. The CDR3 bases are TGTGCCAGCAGCGGGGGAGGAGGCGGGAGCGGGGATACGCAGTATTTT. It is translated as CASSGGGGGSGDTQYF.

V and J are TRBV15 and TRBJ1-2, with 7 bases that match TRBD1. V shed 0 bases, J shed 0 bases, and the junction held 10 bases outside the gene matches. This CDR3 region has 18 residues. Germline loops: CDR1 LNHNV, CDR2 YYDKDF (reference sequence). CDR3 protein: CATSRDILPQGANYGYTF. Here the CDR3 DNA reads TGTGCCACCAGCAGAGATATTCTTCCCCAGGGGGCTAACTATGGCTACACCTTC. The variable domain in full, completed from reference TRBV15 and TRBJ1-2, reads DAMVIQNPRYQVTQFGKPVTLSCSQTLNHNVMYWYQQKSSQAPKLLFHYYDKDFNNEADTPDNFQSRRPNTSFCFLDIRSPGLGDTAMYLCATSRDILPQGANYGYTFGSGTRLTVV.

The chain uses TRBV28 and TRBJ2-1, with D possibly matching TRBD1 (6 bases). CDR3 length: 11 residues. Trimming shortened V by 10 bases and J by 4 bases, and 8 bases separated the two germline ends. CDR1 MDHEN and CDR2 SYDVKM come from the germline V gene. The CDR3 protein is CAIQGYNEQFF. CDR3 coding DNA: TGTGCCATTCAGGGGTACAATGAGCAGTTCTTC.

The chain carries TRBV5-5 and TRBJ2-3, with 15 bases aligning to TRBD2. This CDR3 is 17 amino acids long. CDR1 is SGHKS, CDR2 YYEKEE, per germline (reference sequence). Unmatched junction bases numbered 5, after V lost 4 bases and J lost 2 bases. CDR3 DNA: TGTGCCAGCAGCCCGGGACTAGCGGGAGGTTTCACAGATACGCAGTATTTT. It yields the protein CASSPGLAGGFTDTQYF.

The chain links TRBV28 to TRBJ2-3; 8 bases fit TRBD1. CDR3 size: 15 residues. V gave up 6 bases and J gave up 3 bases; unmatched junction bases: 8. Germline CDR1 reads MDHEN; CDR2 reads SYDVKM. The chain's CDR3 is CASRPGQGRTDTQYF. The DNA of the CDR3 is TGTGCCAGCAGACCTGGACAGGGACGGACAGATACGCAGTATTTT.

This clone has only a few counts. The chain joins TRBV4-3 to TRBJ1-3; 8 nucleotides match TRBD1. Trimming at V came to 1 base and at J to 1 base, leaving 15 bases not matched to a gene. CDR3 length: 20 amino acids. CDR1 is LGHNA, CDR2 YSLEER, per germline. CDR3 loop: CASSQGVGTGGRGSGNTIYF. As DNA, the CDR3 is TGCGCCAGCAGCCAAGGAGTGGGAACAGGGGGACGGGGTTCTGGAAACACCATATATTTT.

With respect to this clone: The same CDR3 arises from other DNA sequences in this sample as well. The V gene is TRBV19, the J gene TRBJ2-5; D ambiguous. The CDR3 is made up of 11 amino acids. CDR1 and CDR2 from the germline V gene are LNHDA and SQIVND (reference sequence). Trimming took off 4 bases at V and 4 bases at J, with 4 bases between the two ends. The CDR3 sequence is CASSTGETQYF. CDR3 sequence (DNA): TGTGCCAGTAGTACGGGAGAGACCCAGTACTTC.

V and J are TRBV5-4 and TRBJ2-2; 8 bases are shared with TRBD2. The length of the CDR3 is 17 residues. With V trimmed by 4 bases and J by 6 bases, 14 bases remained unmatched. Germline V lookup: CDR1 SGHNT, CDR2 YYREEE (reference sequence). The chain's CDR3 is CASSPGGAGGVSGELFF. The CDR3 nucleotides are TGTGCCAGCAGCCCGGGAGGGGCGGGAGGTGTTTCCGGGGAGCTGTTTTTT.

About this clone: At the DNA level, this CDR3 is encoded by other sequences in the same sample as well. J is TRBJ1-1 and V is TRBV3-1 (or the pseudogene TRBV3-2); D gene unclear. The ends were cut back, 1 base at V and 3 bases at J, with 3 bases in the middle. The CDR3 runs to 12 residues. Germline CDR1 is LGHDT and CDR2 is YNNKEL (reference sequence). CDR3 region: CASSQADTEAFF. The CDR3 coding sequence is TGTGCCAGCAGCCAAGCCGACACTGAAGCTTTCTTT.

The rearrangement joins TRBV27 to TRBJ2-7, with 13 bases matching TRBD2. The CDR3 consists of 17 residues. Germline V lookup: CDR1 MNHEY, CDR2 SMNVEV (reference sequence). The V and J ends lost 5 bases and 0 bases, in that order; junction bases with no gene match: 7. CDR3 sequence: CASSRPGLAGSSYEQYF. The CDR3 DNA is TGTGCCAGCAGTCGACCGGGACTAGCGGGGTCCTCCTACGAGCAGTACTTC.

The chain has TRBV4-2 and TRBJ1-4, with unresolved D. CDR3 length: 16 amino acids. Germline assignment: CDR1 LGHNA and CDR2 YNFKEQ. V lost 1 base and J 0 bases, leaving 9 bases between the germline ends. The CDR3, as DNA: TGTGCCAGCAGCCAAGCCCGTCTTGCAACTAATGAAAAACTGTTTTTT. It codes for CASSQARLATNEKLFF.